These T cell receptor beta chains were read from a single sample in a study of T-cell reconstitution after alpha-beta-depleted transplantation in children. TCRdb analysed the PCR reads with MiXCR anew, one entry per CDR3 protein. Of under 450,000 distinct CDR3 sequences in the sample, around 16% were seen once. This sample comprised PBMCs, mostly from graft donor cells, obtained 360 days after TCRalphabeta/CD19-depleted stem cell transplant. These TCRs come from a boy in the first two years of life who had a stem cell transplant for Wiskott-Aldrich syndrome, so the T cells may come from the graft donor. The CDR3 runs from the conserved cysteine through the conserved F or W. A D gene is named only where the DNA matches it firmly. Size values are once, few and many counts, or a class for expanded clones, and some rows have none.

NA	TRBV18	TRBJ2-6	NA	CASSPLSGANVLTF	TGTGCCAGCTCACCACTTTCTGGGGCCAACGTCCTGACTTTC
NA	TRBV2	TRBJ2-3	TRBD1	CASFIQGATDTQYF	TGTGCCAGCTTTATTCAGGGGGCCACAGATACGCAGTATTTT
few	TRBV5-1	TRBJ2-7	NA	CASSHSSLYEQYF	TGCGCCAGCAGCCACTCATCCCTCTACGAGCAGTACTTC
few	TRBV7-6	TRBJ1-3	TRBD1	CASSLERGRGNTIYF	TGTGCCAGCAGCTTAGAGAGGGGGCGAGGAAACACCATATATTTT
few	TRBV2	TRBJ1-5	NA	CATATEGNQPQHF	TGTGCCACCGCGACAGAAGGCAATCAGCCCCAGCATTTT
few	TRBV7-9	TRBJ2-1	TRBD1	CASSYGQGGFF	TGTGCCAGCAGCTACGGACAGGGCGGTTTCTTC
once	TRBV21-1	TRBJ1-6	NA	CASSTNKNSSLHF	TGTGCCAGCAGCACTAACAAGAATTCATCCCTCCACTTT
many	TRBV30	TRBJ2-7	NA	CAWSAGLEGEQYF	TGTGCCTGGAGTGCGGGGTTAGAGGGCGAGCAGTACTTC
NA	TRBV10-2	TRBJ2-7	TRBD1	CASSGTAERHEQYF	TGCGCCAGCAGCGGGACAGCTGAGCGACACGAGCAGTACTTC
few	TRBV5-6	TRBJ2-7	NA	CASSHLDPGHAYEQYF	TGTGCCAGCAGCCACCTCGACCCGGGACATGCCTACGAGCAGTACTTC
many	TRBV12-3/TRBV12-4	TRBJ2-1	NA	CASSWTGLNEQFF	TGTGCCAGCAGTTGGACGGGCCTCAATGAGCAGTTCTTC
NA	TRBV20-1	TRBJ1-5	NA	CSASGQPQHF	TGCAGTGCTAGTGGTCAGCCCCAGCATTTT
NA	TRBV6-1	TRBJ2-1	NA	CASSPALSYNEQFF	TGTGCCAGCAGCCCAGCGCTTTCCTACAATGAGCAGTTCTTC
few	TRBV29-1	TRBJ2-7	NA	CSVEFGRGYEQYF	TGCAGCGTTGAGTTCGGGAGAGGGTACGAGCAGTACTTC
NA	TRBV11-2	TRBJ2-7	TRBD2	CASSLWGTSGTYEQYF	TGTGCCAGCAGTTTATGGGGGACTAGCGGGACCTACGAGCAGTACTTC
NA	TRBV11-3	TRBJ2-1	TRBD2	CASSLVRLAENNEQFF	TGTGCCAGCAGCTTAGTCCGACTAGCGGAGAACAATGAGCAGTTCTTC